These 14 T cell receptor beta chains came from one sample sequenced in a study of neoadjuvant anti-PD-1 for oral cavity cancer. Data came from immunoSEQ multiplex PCR; TCRdb stores just in-frame clones and leaves some out. The sample has over 10,000 clones, 64% seen once. The input for sequencing was tumor tissue, taken before nivolumab (anti-PD-1) treatment. The source is a person between 40 and 80 years old with oral cavity squamous cell carcinoma. The donor label of this sample is uncertain.

The V and J genes are TRBV20-1 and TRBJ2-2; D is unclear. Per the germline V gene, CDR1 is DFQATT and CDR2 is SNEGSKA (reference sequence). V lost 3 bases and J 5 bases, leaving 4 bases between the germline ends. The CDR3 extends over 11 amino acids. Here the CDR3 DNA reads TGCAGTGCTAGGAGAACCGGGGAGCTGTTTTTT. Its translation is CSARRTGELFF.

This clone was seen more than once but under ten times. This CDR3 reads CASSRTGGSDTEAFF. CDR3 DNA: TGCGCCAGCAGCAGGACGGGCGGATCAGACACTGAAGCTTTCTTT. V and J are TRBV5-1 and TRBJ1-1, with no clear D. The germline V and J ends were trimmed by 4 bases and 3 bases, with 16 bases remaining between them. Looked up from germline, CDR1 is SGHRS and CDR2 is YFSETQ. The CDR3 is 15 amino acids.

The chain employs TRBV6-1 and TRBJ2-3; 8 nucleotides line up with TRBD1. The length of the CDR3 is 15 residues. J was trimmed by 5 bases and V by 1 base; bases with no gene match: 5. The germline gives CDR1 MNHNS, CDR2 SASEGT. For the CDR3, the DNA is TGTGCCAGCAGTGAAGAAGGACAGGGTGTAGATACGCAGTATTTT. It translates to CASSEEGQGVDTQYF.

This clone appeared a single time. The gene calls are TRBV5-1 and TRBJ1-1, with TRBD1 identical over 7 bases. Germline V gives CDR1 SGHRS, CDR2 YFSETQ. The CDR3 sequence is 17 residues long. The ends lost 4 bases at V and 1 base at J; junction bases unmatched: 13. The CDR3, as DNA: TGCGCCAGCAGCCGTCAGGGGAGACAGGGAACGAACACTGAAGCTTTCTTT. Translated: CASSRQGRQGTNTEAFF.

The chain links TRBV30 to TRBJ1-1; D call uncertain. From germline, CDR1 is GTSNPN and CDR2 SVGIG (reference sequence). Trimming pared 5 bases from V and 1 base from J, leaving 17 bases between. The CDR3 runs to 15 residues. The CDR3 nucleotides are TGTGCCTGGGATCTACGGAGGTTGGCGAACACTGAAGCTTTCTTT. It is translated as CAWDLRRLANTEAFF.

In this sample, this clone turned up once. This chain connects TRBV11-2 to TRBJ2-1, with TRBD1 as a possible D gene (6 bases). Germline CDR1 SGHAT, CDR2 FQNNGV. The CDR3 is 19 residues long. V was cut by 2 bases and J by 1 base, with 21 bases left in between. This CDR3 reads CASSLLGQPGTTSYNEQFF. The CDR3 DNA reads as TGTGCCAGCAGCTTACTCGGACAGCCGGGGACGACTTCCTACAATGAGCAGTTCTTC.

This clone qualifies as medium-sized. The J gene is TRBJ2-4, the V gene TRBV20-1; unclear D gene. The CDR3 has 11 amino acids. The germline V gene encodes CDR1 DFQATT and CDR2 SNEGSKA (reference sequence). The V end was cut by 8 bases, the J end by 3 bases, with 8 bases between. The CDR3 bases are TGCAGTTGTGAGGTCAAAAACATTCAGTACTTC. Translated: CSCEVKNIQYF.

This clone has more than one count but fewer than ten. The chain employs TRBV2 and TRBJ2-5; D gene uncertain. The length of the CDR3 is 13 residues. The ends were cut back, 8 bases at V and 4 bases at J, with 14 bases in the middle. Germline V gene sequence: CDR1 SNHLY, CDR2 FYNNEI. CDR3 in amino acids: CASGRTLGETQYF. The CDR3 DNA follows: TGTGCCAGCGGGCGGACCCTAGGAGAGACCCAGTACTTC.

This clone is a singleton in its sample. The rearrangement links TRBV6-1 to TRBJ2-1; 7 bases agree with TRBD2. Trimming at V came to 3 bases and at J to 0 bases, leaving 2 bases not matched to a gene. This CDR3 has 15 residues. The germline gives CDR1 MNHNS, CDR2 SASEGT. CDR3 loop: CASSEGGSSYNEQFF. The CDR3 DNA is TGTGCCAGCAGTGAGGGCGGGAGCTCCTACAATGAGCAGTTCTTC.

The chain carries TRBV5-1 and TRBJ1-1; D is ambiguous. This CDR3 is 13 amino acids long. The V gene's germline CDR1 is SGHRS and CDR2 YFSETQ. V was pared by 0 bases and J by 4 bases, with 7 bases between. CDR3 coding DNA: TGCGCCAGCAGCTTGGTTAGAGCCACTGAAGCTTTCTTT. It encodes CASSLVRATEAFF.

The chain links TRBV6-5 to TRBJ1-1, with TRBD1 as a possible D gene (6 bases). The V and J ends lost 7 bases and 8 bases respectively, with 11 bases between them. Germline-derived CDR1 and CDR2 are MNHEY and SVGAGI. The CDR3 sequence is 11 residues long. CDR3 loop: CASKGHLEAFF. CDR3 DNA sequence: TGTGCCAGCAAGGGACACCTCGAAGCTTTCTTT.

This clone came up a few times. The chain links TRBV4-1 to TRBJ1-5, with TRBD1 as a possible D gene (5 bases). Per the germline V gene, CDR1 is MGHRA and CDR2 is YSYEKL. With 4 bases removed from V and 4 bases from J, the gap between germline ends came to 14 bases. The CDR3 extends over 15 amino acids. The CDR3 sequence is CASSLTAPGNQPQHF. Here the CDR3 DNA reads TGCGCCAGCAGCCTAACTGCCCCAGGGAATCAGCCCCAGCATTTT.

V is TRBV5-6 and J is TRBJ1-1, with 12 bases matching TRBD1. The CDR3 sequence is 16 residues long. The trim removed 5 bases at V and 3 bases at J, leaving 8 bases unmatched. Germline CDR1 reads SGHDT; CDR2 reads YYEEEE. The CDR3 DNA sequence: TGTGCCAGCAGTCTCGGGACAGGGGGCTTTGACACTGAAGCTTTCTTT. It codes for CASSLGTGGFDTEAFF.

This clone is medium-sized by share. J is TRBJ1-1 and V is TRBV6-1; D remains ambiguous. The CDR3 is 15 residues long. Per germline, CDR1 MNHNS and CDR2 SASEGT. Trimming removed 1 base at V and 0 bases at J, with 9 bases between. The CDR3 nucleotides read TGTGCCAGCAGTGAAGACAACAGACTGAACACTGAAGCTTTCTTT. Translation: CASSEDNRLNTEAFF.